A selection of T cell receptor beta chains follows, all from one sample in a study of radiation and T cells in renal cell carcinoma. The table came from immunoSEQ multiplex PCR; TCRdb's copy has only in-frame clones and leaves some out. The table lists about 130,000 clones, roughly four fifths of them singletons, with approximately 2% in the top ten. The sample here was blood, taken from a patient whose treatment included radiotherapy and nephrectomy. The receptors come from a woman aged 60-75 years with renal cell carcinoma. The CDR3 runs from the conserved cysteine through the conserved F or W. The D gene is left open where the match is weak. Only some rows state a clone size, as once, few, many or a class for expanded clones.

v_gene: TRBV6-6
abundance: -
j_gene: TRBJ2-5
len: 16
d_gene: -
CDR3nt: TGTGCCAGCAGTCTAAATCCCGTCCTAACCGGGGAGACCCAGTACTTC
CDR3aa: CASSLNPVLTGETQYF

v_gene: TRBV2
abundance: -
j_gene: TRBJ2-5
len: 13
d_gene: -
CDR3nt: TGTGCCAGCAGCAGGGACCTCCAAGAGACCCAGTACTTC
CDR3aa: CASSRDLQETQYF

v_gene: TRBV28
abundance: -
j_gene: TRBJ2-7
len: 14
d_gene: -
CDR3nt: TGTGCCAGCAGTTATAGGGGAATCATCTACGAGCAGTACTTC
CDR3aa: CASSYRGIIYEQYF

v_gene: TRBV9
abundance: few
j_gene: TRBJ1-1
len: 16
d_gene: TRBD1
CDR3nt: TGTGCCAGCAGCGTGGGACAGGGGCTCATGAACACTGAAGCTTTCTTT
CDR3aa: CASSVGQGLMNTEAFF

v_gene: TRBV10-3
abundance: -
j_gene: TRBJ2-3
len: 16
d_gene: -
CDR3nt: TGTGCCATCAGTGAGATTCGAAGTAGTGGCACAGATACGCAGTATTTT
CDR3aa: CAISEIRSSGTDTQYF

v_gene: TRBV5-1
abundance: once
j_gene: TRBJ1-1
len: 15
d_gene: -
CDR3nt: TGCGCCAGCAAAGAGACGACAGGAACGAACACTGAAGCTTTCTTT
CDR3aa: CASKETTGTNTEAFF

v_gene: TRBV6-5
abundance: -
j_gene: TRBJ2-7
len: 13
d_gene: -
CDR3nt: TGTGCCAGCAGTTCAGACTACTCCTACGAGCAGTACTTC
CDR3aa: CASSSDYSYEQYF

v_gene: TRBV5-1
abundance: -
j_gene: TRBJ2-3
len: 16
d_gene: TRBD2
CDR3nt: TGCGCCAGCAGCTTGGATCTAGCGGGAGGCACAGATACGCAGTATTTT
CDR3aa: CASSLDLAGGTDTQYF

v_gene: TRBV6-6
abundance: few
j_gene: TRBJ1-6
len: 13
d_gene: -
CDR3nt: TGTGCCAGCAGTTACTACAGTAATTCACCCCTCCACTTT
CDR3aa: CASSYYSNSPLHF

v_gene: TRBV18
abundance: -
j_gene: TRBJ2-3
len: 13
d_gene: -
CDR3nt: TGTGCCAGCTCAGGGTCGAGCACAGATACGCAGTATTTT
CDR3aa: CASSGSSTDTQYF

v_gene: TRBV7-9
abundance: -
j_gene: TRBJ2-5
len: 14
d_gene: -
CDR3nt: TGTGCCAGCAGCTTAGCGCAGGATTGGGAGACCCAGTACTTC
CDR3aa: CASSLAQDWETQYF

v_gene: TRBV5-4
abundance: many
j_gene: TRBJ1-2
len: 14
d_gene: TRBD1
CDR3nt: TGTGCCAGCAGCCTTGGACAGGGCGGGGATGGCTACACCTTC
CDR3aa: CASSLGQGGDGYTF

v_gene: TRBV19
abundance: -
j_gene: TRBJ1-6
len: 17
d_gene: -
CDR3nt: TGTGCCAGTAGGACAGCAGGCCTAGGCTCCTATAATTCACCCCTCCACTTT
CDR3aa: CASRTAGLGSYNSPLHF

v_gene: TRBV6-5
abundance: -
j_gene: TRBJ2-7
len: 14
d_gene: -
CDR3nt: TGTGCCAGCAGTGATGGAATCTCTTTTGTAGGCGAGTACTTC
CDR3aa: CASSDGISFVGEYF

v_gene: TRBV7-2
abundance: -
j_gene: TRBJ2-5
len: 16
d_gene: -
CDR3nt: TGTGCCAGCAGCCCAATTAGACCGGCGTTGAAAGAGACCCAGTACTTC
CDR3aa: CASSPIRPALKETQYF

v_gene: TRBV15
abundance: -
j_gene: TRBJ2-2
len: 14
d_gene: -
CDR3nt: TGTGCCTCGTCTCGACAGGCGAACACCGGGGAGCTGTTTTTT
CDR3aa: CASSRQANTGELFF

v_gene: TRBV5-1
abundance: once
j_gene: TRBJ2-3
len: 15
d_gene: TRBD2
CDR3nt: TGCGCCAGCAGCCGTACGGGGGGTTCCACAGATACGCAGTATTTT
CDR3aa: CASSRTGGSTDTQYF

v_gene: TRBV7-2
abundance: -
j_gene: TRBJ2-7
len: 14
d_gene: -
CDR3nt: TGTGCCAGCAGCCCCGAGGGCGGCTCCTACGAGCAGTACTTC
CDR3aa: CASSPEGGSYEQYF

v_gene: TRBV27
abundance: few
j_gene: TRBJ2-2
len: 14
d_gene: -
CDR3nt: TGTGCCAGCAGTTTGTCGGAGAGAAAAAGGGAGCTGTTTTTT
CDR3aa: CASSLSERKRELFF

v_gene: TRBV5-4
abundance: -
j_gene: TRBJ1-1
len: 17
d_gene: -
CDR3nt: TGTGCCAGCAGCTCCCAAGCCGGGACAAAAATTCACACTGAAGCTTTCTTT
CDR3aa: CASSSQAGTKIHTEAFF

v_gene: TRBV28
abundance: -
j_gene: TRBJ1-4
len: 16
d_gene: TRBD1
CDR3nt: TGTGCCAGCAGTCGTCAACAGGGGGCAACTAATGAAAAACTGTTTTTT
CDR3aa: CASSRQQGATNEKLFF

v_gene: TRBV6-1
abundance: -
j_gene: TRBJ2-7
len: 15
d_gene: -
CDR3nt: TGTGCCAGCAGTGAAGCGTATGGCCGCGTCGTCGAGCAGTACTTC
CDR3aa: CASSEAYGRVVEQYF

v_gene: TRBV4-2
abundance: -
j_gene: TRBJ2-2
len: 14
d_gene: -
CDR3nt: TGTGCCAGCATTCTCAGCCCCAACACCGGGGAGCTGTTTTTT
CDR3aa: CASILSPNTGELFF

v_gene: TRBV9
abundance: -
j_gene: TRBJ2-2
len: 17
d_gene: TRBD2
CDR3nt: TGTGCCAGCAGCATCCGGGGGGGGCTGGTTAGCACCGGGGAGCTGTTTTTT
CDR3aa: CASSIRGGLVSTGELFF

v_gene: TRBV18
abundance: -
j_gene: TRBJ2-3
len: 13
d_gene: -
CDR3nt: TGTGCCAGCTCACCCCCGGTCACAGATACGCAGTATTTT
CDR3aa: CASSPPVTDTQYF

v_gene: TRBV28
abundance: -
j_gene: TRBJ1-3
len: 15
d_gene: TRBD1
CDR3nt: TGTGCCAGCGGTTTACAGGGGGCGACTGGAAACACCATATATTTT
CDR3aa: CASGLQGATGNTIYF

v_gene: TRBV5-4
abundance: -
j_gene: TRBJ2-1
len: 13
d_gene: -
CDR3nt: TGTGCCAGCAGGCGGGGGCCCTACAATGAGCAGTTCTTC
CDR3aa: CASRRGPYNEQFF

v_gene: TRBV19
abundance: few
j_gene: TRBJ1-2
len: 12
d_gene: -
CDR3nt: TGTGCCAGTAGTAGGGGGAACTATGGCTACACCTTC
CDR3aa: CASSRGNYGYTF

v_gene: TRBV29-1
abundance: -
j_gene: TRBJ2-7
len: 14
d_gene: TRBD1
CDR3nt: TGCAGCGTTGACACGGGACAGGGGGGAAGCGAGCAGTACTTC
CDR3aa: CSVDTGQGGSEQYF

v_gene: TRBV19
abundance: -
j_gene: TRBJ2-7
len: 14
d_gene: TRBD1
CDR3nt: TGTGCCAGTAGTATACAGGGGGCGGGCTACGAGCAGTACTTC
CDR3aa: CASSIQGAGYEQYF

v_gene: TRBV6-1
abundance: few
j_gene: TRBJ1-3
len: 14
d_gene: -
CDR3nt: TGTGCCAGCAGTGAGACGGACTCTGGAAACACCATATATTTT
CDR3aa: CASSETDSGNTIYF